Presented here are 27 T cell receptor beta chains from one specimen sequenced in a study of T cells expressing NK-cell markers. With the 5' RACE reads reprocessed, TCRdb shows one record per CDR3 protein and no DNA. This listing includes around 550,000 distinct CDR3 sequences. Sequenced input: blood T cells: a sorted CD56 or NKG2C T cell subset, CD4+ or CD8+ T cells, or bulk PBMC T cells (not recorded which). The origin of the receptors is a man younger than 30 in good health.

CDR3 loop: CASSLSRGEPQHF. V gene TRBV27 combines with J gene TRBJ1-5; TCRdb designates TRBD1, a call that cannot be tested without DNA. Looked up from germline, CDR1 is MNHEY and CDR2 is SMNVEV (reference sequence). The CDR3 sequence is 13 residues long.

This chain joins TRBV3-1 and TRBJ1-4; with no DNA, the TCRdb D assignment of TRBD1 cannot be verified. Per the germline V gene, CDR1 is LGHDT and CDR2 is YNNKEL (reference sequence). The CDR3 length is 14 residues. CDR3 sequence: CASSRRQDNEKLFF.

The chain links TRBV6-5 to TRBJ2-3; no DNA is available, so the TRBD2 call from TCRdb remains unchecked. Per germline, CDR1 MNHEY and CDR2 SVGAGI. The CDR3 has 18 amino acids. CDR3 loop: CASRFQGLAGGRSDTQYF.

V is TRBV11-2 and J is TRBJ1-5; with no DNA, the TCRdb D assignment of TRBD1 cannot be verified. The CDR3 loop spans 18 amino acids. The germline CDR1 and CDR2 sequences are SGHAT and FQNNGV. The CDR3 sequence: CASSLQLLRGVSAQPQHF.

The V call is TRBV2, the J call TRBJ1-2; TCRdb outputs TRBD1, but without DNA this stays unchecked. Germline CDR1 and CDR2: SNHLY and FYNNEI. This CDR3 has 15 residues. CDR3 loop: CASSVSGRTTYGYTF.

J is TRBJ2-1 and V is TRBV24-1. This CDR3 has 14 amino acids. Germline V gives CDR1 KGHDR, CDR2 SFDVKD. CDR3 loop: CATSDLDWNNEQFF.

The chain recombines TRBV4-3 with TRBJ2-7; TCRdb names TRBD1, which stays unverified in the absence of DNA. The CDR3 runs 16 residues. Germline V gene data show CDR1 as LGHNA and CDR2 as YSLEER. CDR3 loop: CASSQDSVGTGYEQYF.

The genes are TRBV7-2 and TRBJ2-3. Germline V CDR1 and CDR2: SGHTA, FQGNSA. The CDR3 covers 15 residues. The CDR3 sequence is CASSLDAAVRDTQYF.

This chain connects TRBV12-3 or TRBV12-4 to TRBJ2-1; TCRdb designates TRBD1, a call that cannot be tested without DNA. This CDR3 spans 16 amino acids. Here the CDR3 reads CASSSNTRDGHNEQFF.

CDR3 loop: CATSRDQLQGPDTQYF. The chain carries TRBV15 and TRBJ2-3; without DNA, the TCRdb call of TRBD1 cannot be checked. Germline values: CDR1 LNHNV, CDR2 YYDKDF (reference sequence). The CDR3 is 16 amino acids.

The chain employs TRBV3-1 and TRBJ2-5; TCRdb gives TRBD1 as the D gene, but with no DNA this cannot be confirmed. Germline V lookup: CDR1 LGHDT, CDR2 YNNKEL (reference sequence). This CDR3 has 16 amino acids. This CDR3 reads CASSQVQVRDQETQYF.

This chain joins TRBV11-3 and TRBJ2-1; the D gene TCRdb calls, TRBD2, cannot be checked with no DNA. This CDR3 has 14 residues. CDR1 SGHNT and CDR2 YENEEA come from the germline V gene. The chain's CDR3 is CASSETSGSSEQFF.

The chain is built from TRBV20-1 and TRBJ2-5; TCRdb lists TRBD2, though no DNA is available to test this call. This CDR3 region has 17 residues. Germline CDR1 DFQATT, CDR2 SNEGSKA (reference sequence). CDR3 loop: CSARKAGGRLLQKTQYF.

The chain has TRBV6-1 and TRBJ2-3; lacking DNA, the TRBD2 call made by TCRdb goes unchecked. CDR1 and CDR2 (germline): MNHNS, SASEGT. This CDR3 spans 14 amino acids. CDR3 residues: CASSLKRAADTQYF.

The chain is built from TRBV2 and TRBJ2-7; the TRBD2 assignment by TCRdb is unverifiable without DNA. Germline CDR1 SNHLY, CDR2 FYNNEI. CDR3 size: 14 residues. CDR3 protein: CASSAPLTGYEQYF.

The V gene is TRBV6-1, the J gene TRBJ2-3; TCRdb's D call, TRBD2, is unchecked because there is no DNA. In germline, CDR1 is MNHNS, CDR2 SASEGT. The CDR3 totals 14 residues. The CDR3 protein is CASARLAKPDTQYF.

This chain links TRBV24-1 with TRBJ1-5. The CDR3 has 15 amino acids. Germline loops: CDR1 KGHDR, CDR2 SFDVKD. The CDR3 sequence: CATSDLRQLSVPQHF.

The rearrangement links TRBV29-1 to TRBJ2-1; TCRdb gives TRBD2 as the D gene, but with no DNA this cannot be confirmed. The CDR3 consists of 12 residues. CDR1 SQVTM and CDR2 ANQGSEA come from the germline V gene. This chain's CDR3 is CSVGASGGEQFF.

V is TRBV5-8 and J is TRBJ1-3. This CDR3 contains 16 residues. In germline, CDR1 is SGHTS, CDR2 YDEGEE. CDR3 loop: CASLSRRLTSGNTIYF. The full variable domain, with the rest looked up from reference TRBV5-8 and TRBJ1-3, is EAGVTQSPTHLIKTRGQQATLRCSPISGHTSVYWYQQALGLGLQFLLWYDEGEERNRGNFPPRFSGRQFPNYSSELNVNALELEDSALYLCASLSRRLTSGNTIYFGEGSWLTVV.

CDR3 residues: CTGAAFTWEQFF. This chain connects TRBV7-9 to TRBJ2-1; the D call of TRBD1 rests on TCRdb alone, since no DNA is present to check it. The CDR3 loop spans 12 amino acids. Germline V CDR1 and CDR2: SEHNR, FQNEAQ (reference sequence).

This CDR3 reads CASNQKHPANTEAFF. The chain uses TRBV7-9 and TRBJ1-1. Germline lookup yields CDR1 SEHNR and CDR2 FQNEAQ (reference sequence). CDR3 size: 15 residues.

CDR3 residues: CASSTQGQSYEQYF. The chain couples TRBV7-9 to TRBJ2-7; the TCRdb D gene call, TRBD1, has no DNA to confirm it. CDR1 is SEHNR, CDR2 FQNEAQ, per germline (reference sequence). This CDR3 is built from 14 residues.

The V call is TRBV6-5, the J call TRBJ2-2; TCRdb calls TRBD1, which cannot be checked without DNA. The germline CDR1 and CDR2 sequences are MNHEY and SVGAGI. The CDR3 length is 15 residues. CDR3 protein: CASSYSTGSGGELFF.

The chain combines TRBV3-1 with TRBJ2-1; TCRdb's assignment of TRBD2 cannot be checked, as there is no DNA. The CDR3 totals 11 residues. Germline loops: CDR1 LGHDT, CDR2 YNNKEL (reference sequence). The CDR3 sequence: CASGSWNEQFF.

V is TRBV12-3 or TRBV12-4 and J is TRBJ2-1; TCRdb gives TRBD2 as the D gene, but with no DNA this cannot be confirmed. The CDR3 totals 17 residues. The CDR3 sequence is CASSIRTSGSRYNEQFF.

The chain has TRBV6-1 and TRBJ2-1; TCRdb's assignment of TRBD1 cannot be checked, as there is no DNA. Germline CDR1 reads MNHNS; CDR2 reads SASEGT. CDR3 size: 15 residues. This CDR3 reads CASSRGTGAYNEQFF.

The CDR3 here is CSARPGGPSDTQYF. The chain employs TRBV20-1 and TRBJ2-3; without DNA, the TCRdb call of TRBD2 cannot be checked. The CDR3 runs to 14 residues. Germline V gene lookup returns CDR1 DFQATT and CDR2 SNEGSKA (reference sequence).